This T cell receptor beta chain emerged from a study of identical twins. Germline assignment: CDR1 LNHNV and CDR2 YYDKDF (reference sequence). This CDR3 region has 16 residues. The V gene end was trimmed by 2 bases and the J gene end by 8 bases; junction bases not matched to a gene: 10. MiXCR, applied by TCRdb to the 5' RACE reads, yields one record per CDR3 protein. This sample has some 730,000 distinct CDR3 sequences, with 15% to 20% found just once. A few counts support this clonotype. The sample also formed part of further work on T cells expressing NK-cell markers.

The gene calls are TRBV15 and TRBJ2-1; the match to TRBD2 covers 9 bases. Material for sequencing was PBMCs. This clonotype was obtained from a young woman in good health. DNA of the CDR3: TGTGCCACCAGCAGACCCCTTTGGCGGGGGGGATATGAGCAGTTCTTC. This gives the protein CATSRPLWRGGYEQFF.